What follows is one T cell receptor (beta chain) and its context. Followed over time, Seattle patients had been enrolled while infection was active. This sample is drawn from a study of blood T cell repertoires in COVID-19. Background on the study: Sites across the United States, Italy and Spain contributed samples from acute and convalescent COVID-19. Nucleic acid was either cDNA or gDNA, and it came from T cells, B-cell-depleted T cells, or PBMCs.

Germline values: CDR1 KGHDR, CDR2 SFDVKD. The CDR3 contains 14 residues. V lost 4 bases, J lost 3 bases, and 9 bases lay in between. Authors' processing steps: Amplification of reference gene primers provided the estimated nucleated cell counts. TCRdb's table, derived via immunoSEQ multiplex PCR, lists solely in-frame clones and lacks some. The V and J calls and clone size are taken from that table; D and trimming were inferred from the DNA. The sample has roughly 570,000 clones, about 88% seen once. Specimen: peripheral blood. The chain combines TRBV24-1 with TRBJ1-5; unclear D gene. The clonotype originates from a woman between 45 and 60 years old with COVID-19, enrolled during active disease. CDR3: CATSDRGYNQPQHF. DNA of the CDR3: TGTGCCACCAGTGACCGCGGTTACAATCAGCCCCAGCATTTT.